The T cell receptor (beta chain) under discussion was sequenced for a study of Tregs in tolerant kidney transplant recipients. General observations from the study: Expanding Tregs on activated donor B cells appeared to best identify donor-specific TCRbeta clones. The small number of patients limits these findings pending further validation.

For this clone: The antigen is undetermined. The CDR3 end falls 3 residues outside the read, so it is completed with the germline J gene.

The nonmyeloablative bone marrow transplants came from related graft donors, with transient mixed chimerism. Unstimulated regulatory T cells (CD4+CD25+CD127-), CD4+CD25- non-regulatory cells, CD4 and CD8 cells were FACS-sorted from thawed PBMCs. Germline assignment: CDR1 SGHTA and CDR2 FQGNSA. The CDR3 is 13 residues long. V lost 5 bases and J 6 bases, leaving 12 bases between the germline ends. The protocol was immunoSEQ multiplex PCR, while the TCRdb copy is restricted to in-frame clones and leaves out a portion. The sample totals about 23,000 clones. The rearrangement links TRBV7-2 to TRBJ2-3, with D tentatively TRBD2 (5 bases). The sample consisted of CD4+ T cells from blood (PBMCs), taken 6 months after the transplant. This receptor was identified in a human patient who received a combined kidney and bone marrow transplant. Some T cells may have come from the graft donor. CDR3 amino acids: CASSRGLEDTQYF. Partial CDR3 DNA: TGTGCCAGCAGCCGCGGGCTCGAGGATACG.